Presented here are 15 T cell receptor beta chains from one specimen sequenced in a study of response to subunit inactivated influenza vaccine. TCRdb used MiXCR to reprocess the RT-PCR reads, holding one entry per CDR3 protein. The table shows hundreds of thousands of distinct CDR3 sequences, with around 13% occurring only once. The sequences come from PBMCs from blood, collected around two weeks before vaccination. The receptors here all came from a man aged 50 to 59 who received an inactivated influenza vaccine.

This clonotype was found a few times. The genes are TRBV20-1 and TRBJ2-2; the match to TRBD2 covers 7 bases. This CDR3 is built from 14 residues. Unmatched junction bases numbered 7, after V lost 6 bases and J lost 3 bases. Germline V CDR1 and CDR2: DFQATT, SNEGSKA (reference sequence). In DNA form, the CDR3 reads TGCAGTGCCTACCCCGGGAGGTACACCGGGGAGCTGTTTTTT. It translates to CSAYPGRYTGELFF.

This clonotype showed up just a few times. The chain is built from TRBV10-3 and TRBJ2-1; D is ambiguous. The V and J ends lost 6 bases and 4 bases respectively, with 19 bases between them. Germline CDR1 ENHRY, CDR2 SYGVKD. This CDR3 spans 16 amino acids. The CDR3, as DNA: TGTGCCATCAGCACTACAATTTTCCCTACTTACAATGAGCAGTTCTTC. Protein sequence: CAISTTIFPTYNEQFF.

This clonotype has only a few counts. The J gene is TRBJ2-1, the V gene TRBV2; unclear D gene. The CDR3 runs to 16 residues. The germline V and J ends were trimmed by 5 bases and 9 bases, with 23 bases remaining between them. The germline CDR1 and CDR2 sequences are SNHLY and FYNNEI. The DNA of the CDR3 is TGTGCCAGCAGTCGGGCCAACCAAGGAACCGTAAGTGAGCAGTTCTTC. This translates into CASSRANQGTVSEQFF.

This clonotype has just a few counts. A much bigger clone sits one base away, suggesting this may be a read error. J is TRBJ2-5 and V is TRBV6-4; no reliable D call. The ends were cut back, 9 bases at V and 2 bases at J, with 22 bases in the middle. CDR3 length: 16 residues. The germline CDR1 and CDR2 sequences are MRHNA and SNTAGT. The CDR3 DNA is TGTGCCAGGCAAGGGTCGAGCAGAAAAAAACAAGAGACCCAGTACTTC. The encoded protein is CARQGSSRKKQETQYF.

The V and J genes are TRBV20-1 and TRBJ2-5, with 11 positions matching TRBD1. This CDR3 region has 13 residues. Trimming at V came to 6 bases and at J to 5 bases, leaving 5 bases not matched to a gene. Germline loops: CDR1 DFQATT, CDR2 SNEGSKA (reference sequence). CDR3 residues: CSARTGGSETQYF. In DNA form, the CDR3 reads TGCAGTGCCAGGACAGGGGGCTCGGAGACCCAGTACTTC.

This chain connects TRBV6-5 to TRBJ2-5, with D possibly TRBD2 on 6 matching bases. The germline CDR1 and CDR2 sequences are MNHEY and SVGAGI. V was cut by 4 bases and J by 9 bases, with 9 bases left in between. The CDR3 runs to 11 residues. As DNA, the CDR3 is TGTGCCAGCAGTTTCAGGGAGGCCCAGTACTTC. It encodes CASSFREAQYF.

This clonotype has just a few counts. CDR3 in DNA: TGCAGCGTTGAAGGCGGGCAGACGACTCACTTGGGCTATGGCTACACCTTC. Amino acid sequence: CSVEGGQTTHLGYGYTF. V is TRBV29-1 and J is TRBJ1-2; D is unresolved. Trimming took off 1 base at V and 4 bases at J, with 22 bases between the two ends. The CDR3 length is 17 residues. Germline V lookup: CDR1 SQVTM, CDR2 ANQGSEA.

This chain links TRBV28 with TRBJ1-2; D is perhaps TRBD1 (6 bases). Trimming left V 6 bases short and J 9 bases short, with 20 bases between. The CDR3 consists of 14 residues. Germline V CDR1 and CDR2: MDHEN, SYDVKM. CDR3 bases: TGTGCCAGCAGCTTGGGTGCACAGGGTGGGAGCTACACCTTC. This translates into CASSLGAQGGSYTF.

This clonotype was recorded a few times. The genes are TRBV15 and TRBJ2-2; 8 positions match TRBD2. After removal of 0 bases from V and 4 bases from J, the junction contained 13 bases not matched to a gene. This CDR3 comprises 19 residues. The V gene's germline CDR1 is LNHNV and CDR2 YYDKDF (reference sequence). The DNA of the CDR3 is TGTGCCACCAGCAGAGATGAAGAAGCTAGCGGGTTACTCACCGGGGAGCTGTTTTTT. Protein product: CATSRDEEASGLLTGELFF. The whole variable domain, remainder taken from reference TRBV15 and TRBJ2-2, is DAMVIQNPRYQVTQFGKPVTLSCSQTLNHNVMYWYQQKSSQAPKLLFHYYDKDFNNEADTPDNFQSRRPNTSFCFLDIRSPGLGDTAMYLCATSRDEEASGLLTGELFFGEGSRLTVL.

V and J are TRBV5-1 and TRBJ2-5, with a tentative D call TRBD1 (6 bases). The germline CDR1 and CDR2 sequences are SGHRS and YFSETQ. CDR3 size: 15 residues. The ends were cut back, 0 bases at V and 5 bases at J, with 14 bases in the middle. The CDR3 loop reads CASSLDWGHRETQYF. The CDR3 DNA follows: TGCGCCAGCAGCTTGGACTGGGGGCATCGGGAGACCCAGTACTTC.

This clonotype was recorded at least ten times. The V call is TRBV14, the J call TRBJ2-1, with a weak D call TRBD2 (6 bases). The CDR3 contains 15 residues. The germline gives CDR1 SGHDN, CDR2 FVKESK. V was cut by 0 bases and J by 2 bases, with 8 bases left in between. In DNA form, the CDR3 reads TGTGCCAGCAGCCAAGATCCGGGGGCCTACAATGAGCAGTTCTTC. This translates into CASSQDPGAYNEQFF.

This clonotype has at least ten counts. The CDR3 coding sequence is TGTGCCAGCAGTCTCGGACAGTTCTACGAGCAGTACTTC. Translation: CASSLGQFYEQYF. The chain has TRBV12-3 or TRBV12-4 and TRBJ2-7, with TRBD1 as a possible D gene (6 bases). The CDR3 totals 13 residues. Trimming took off 5 bases at V and 3 bases at J, with 11 bases between the two ends.

The sample holds a few counts of this clonotype. V is TRBV7-8 and J is TRBJ1-3; D unclear. V was pared by 1 base and J by 0 bases, with 13 bases between. Germline lookup yields CDR1 SGHVS and CDR2 FQNEAQ. The CDR3 extends over 17 amino acids. This chain's CDR3 is CASSLGQSKISGNTIYF. The CDR3 DNA reads TGTGCCAGCAGCTTAGGACAAAGCAAGATCTCTGGAAACACCATATATTTT.

This clonotype came up a few times. The CDR3 DNA follows: TGCGCCAGCAGCCAAGACAAAGGACTAGCGAATCAGCAGTACTTC. Its protein product is CASSQDKGLANQQYF. The gene calls are TRBV4-3 and TRBJ2-7; 9 bases align to TRBD2. Germline lookup yields CDR1 LGHNA and CDR2 YSLEER. With 0 bases clipped from V and 8 bases from J, the junction kept 8 bases outside the gene matches. The CDR3 spans 15 residues.

CDR3 sequence: CSAPTSGRSDTQYF. CDR3 DNA sequence: TGCAGTGCTCCGACTAGCGGGAGATCAGATACGCAGTATTTT. This chain uses TRBV20-1 with TRBJ2-3, with 12 bases matching TRBD2. The CDR3 extends over 14 amino acids. The J segment lost 4 bases and the V segment lost 5 bases, leaving 4 bases of the junction unmatched. Per germline, CDR1 DFQATT and CDR2 SNEGSKA (reference sequence).